This TCR beta chain was recorded in a study of shared clonotypes between healthy human individuals. Points from the study as a whole: Generation probabilities were higher for clonotypes shared across all four sorted-subset donors than for unshared ones. In the sorted subsets, rarefaction showed sequencing was incomplete despite large depth.

Comment on this clone: Its matching antigen is unknown.

Clones were sequenced by immunoSEQ multiplex PCR, and TCRdb holds only the in-frame ones, with some missing. The repertoire includes around 990,000 clones, 60% to 80% of them detected once, and 0.85% to 1% sits in the top ten. J was trimmed by 2 bases and V by 4 bases; bases with no gene match: 4. The CDR3 is made up of 14 amino acids. Per the germline V gene, CDR1 is LGHNA and CDR2 is YNFKEQ. The chain carries TRBV4-2 and TRBJ2-7; the match to TRBD2 covers 8 bases. The TCR comes from a man younger than 35 in good health. Some clones in this sample may be carry-over from other donors' samples. Sequencing was performed on memory CD4+ T cells from PBMCs. The subset was: CD45RA-negative fraction. CDR3 in amino acids: CASSPGRGAYEQYF. In nucleotides, the CDR3 is TGTGCCAGCAGCCCCGGGAGGGGGGCCTACGAGCAGTACTTC.